The 13 T cell receptor beta chains in this list originate from one sample, sequenced in a study of early T cells in non-severe SARS-CoV-2 infection. TCRdb reprocessed the 5' RACE reads via MiXCR and lists one record per CDR3 protein. Of around 88,000 distinct CDR3 sequences listed, under 15% are singletons. What was sequenced was whole blood. Receptors originate from an adult who was a healthcare worker with PCR-confirmed SARS-CoV-2 infection or an uninfected control (not recorded which).

This chain joins TRBV7-6 and TRBJ2-1, with D unresolved. CDR3 length equals 16 residues. Germline lookup yields CDR1 SGHVS and CDR2 FNYEAQ. The V end lost 5 bases, the J end lost 1 base, and 15 bases lay between the germline ends. The CDR3 spells CASSPRSYESYNEQFF. In DNA, the CDR3 is TGTGCCAGCAGCCCCCGGTCGTATGAATCCTACAATGAGCAGTTCTTC.

This clonotype was observed many times. The V and J genes are TRBV7-8 and TRBJ2-2, with D hard to call. The CDR3 runs 14 residues. The V gene's germline CDR1 is SGHVS and CDR2 FQNEAQ. With 3 bases removed from V and 5 bases from J, the gap between germline ends came to 10 bases. The CDR3 loop is CASSFSLLTGELFF. The CDR3 DNA is TGTGCCAGCAGCTTCTCCCTCCTGACCGGGGAGCTGTTTTTT.

J is TRBJ2-7 and V is TRBV7-6; a weak D match, TRBD2 (6 bases). V lost 5 bases to trimming and J lost 2 bases, with 13 bases between them. Germline V gives CDR1 SGHVS, CDR2 FNYEAQ. The CDR3 runs to 14 residues. CDR3 sequence reads: CASSTGDGTYEQYF. The CDR3 DNA is TGTGCCAGCAGCACGGGGGACGGAACCTACGAGCAGTACTTC.

This clonotype was picked up a small number of times. The chain has TRBV15 and TRBJ2-2, with 13 bases fitting TRBD2. This CDR3 spans 16 amino acids. Germline values: CDR1 LNHNV, CDR2 YYDKDF (reference sequence). V gave up 1 base and J gave up 5 bases; unmatched junction bases: 1. The CDR3 protein is CATSRGGLAGTGELFF. The CDR3 DNA is TGTGCCACCAGCAGAGGGGGACTAGCGGGAACCGGGGAGCTGTTTTTT. The variable domain in full, completed from reference TRBV15 and TRBJ2-2, reads DAMVIQNPRYQVTQFGKPVTLSCSQTLNHNVMYWYQQKSSQAPKLLFHYYDKDFNNEADTPDNFQSRRPNTSFCFLDIRSPGLGDTAMYLCATSRGGLAGTGELFFGEGSRLTVL.

This chain uses TRBV12-3 or TRBV12-4 with TRBJ1-1; D may be TRBD1 (6 bases). This CDR3 is built from 13 residues. V was cut by 8 bases and J by 1 base, with 11 bases left in between. The CDR3 coding sequence is TGTGCCAGCCAGGTGGGGGCGAACACTGAAGCTTTCTTT. Amino acids: CASQVGANTEAFF.

This clonotype occurred a few times. The chain carries TRBV20-1 and TRBJ2-7; D is possibly TRBD1 or TRBD2 (6 bases each). With 3 bases removed from V and 3 bases from J, the gap between germline ends came to 18 bases. CDR1 and CDR2 (germline): DFQATT, SNEGSKA (reference sequence). This CDR3 is built from 15 residues. Written as DNA, the CDR3 is TGCAGTGCTAGTTCGCTTAGGGGGGTGAACTACGAGCAGTACTTC. This translates into CSASSLRGVNYEQYF.

Only a few counts were recorded for this clonotype. The V call is TRBV29-1, the J call TRBJ2-1; D may be TRBD1 (6 bases). Trimming took off 4 bases at V and 9 bases at J, with 13 bases between the two ends. The CDR3 consists of 12 residues. The germline V gene encodes CDR1 SQVTM and CDR2 ANQGSEA. The CDR3 protein is CSVATGSTEQFF. The CDR3, as DNA: TGCAGCGTTGCCACAGGGAGTACTGAGCAGTTCTTC.

Comment on this clonotype: Germline and junction disagree at one end, which may indicate a read error. The V and J genes are TRBV19 and TRBJ1-5; D gene unclear. The germline gives CDR1 LNHDA, CDR2 SQIVND (reference sequence). The CDR3 is 16 residues long. CDR3 in amino acids: CTSSILGGSSNQPQHF. The DNA for the CDR3 is TGTACCAGTAGTATTTTGGGAGGGAGTAGCAATCAGCCCCAGCATTTT.

This clonotype was counted between two and nine times. CDR3 residues: CSVGYAGGTEAFF. CDR3 bases: TGCAGCGTTGGGTATGCGGGGGGCACTGAAGCTTTCTTT. V is TRBV29-1 and J is TRBJ1-1, with D possibly matching TRBD1 (5 bases). The ends were cut back, 4 bases at V and 4 bases at J, with 13 bases in the middle. CDR1 and CDR2 (germline): SQVTM, ANQGSEA. The CDR3 totals 13 residues.

This clonotype was counted between two and nine times. The chain couples TRBV28 to TRBJ2-2; D perhaps matches TRBD1 (6 bases). The CDR3 consists of 16 residues. Germline CDR1 reads MDHEN; CDR2 reads SYDVKM. Between the trimmed V and J ends, which lost 8 bases and 1 base, there was a span of 17 bases. DNA of the CDR3: TGTGCCAGCGCCACGGCAGGGGATCTGAACACCGGGGAGCTGTTTTTT. Residues: CASATAGDLNTGELFF.

The gene calls are TRBV27 and TRBJ2-2; perhaps TRBD1 as D (6 bases). V lost 4 bases and J 4 bases, leaving 7 bases between the germline ends. The germline V gene has CDR1 MNHEY and CDR2 SMNVEV (reference sequence). The CDR3 has 13 amino acids. CDR3 sequence: CASSSRGTGELFF. CDR3 in DNA: TGTGCCAGCAGTTCCAGGGGCACCGGGGAGCTGTTTTTT.

This clonotype was found a few times. The V call is TRBV9, the J call TRBJ2-2; D not resolved. The CDR3 runs to 15 residues. Germline V gene lookup returns CDR1 SGDLS and CDR2 YYNGEE. Trimming took off 3 bases at V and 5 bases at J, with 14 bases between the two ends. This CDR3 reads CASSDTIRKTGELFF. The CDR3, as DNA: TGTGCCAGCAGCGACACGATCCGCAAAACCGGGGAGCTGTTTTTT.

In this sample, this clonotype turned up many times. The chain couples TRBV19 to TRBJ2-1; no clear D. Germline CDR1 is LNHDA and CDR2 is SQIVND (reference sequence). V lost 4 bases, J lost 0 bases, and 7 bases lay in between. The length of the CDR3 is 14 residues. CDR3 coding DNA: TGTGCCAGTAGTAGGCGGAGCTCCTACAATGAGCAGTTCTTC. It is translated as CASSRRSSYNEQFF. Looking up the rest from reference TRBV19 and TRBJ2-1 gives the full variable domain: DGGITQSPKYLFRKEGQNVTLSCEQNLNHDAMYWYRQDPGQGLRLIYYSQIVNDFQKGDIAEGYSVSREKKESFPLTVTSAQKNPTAFYLCASSRRSSYNEQFFGPGTRLTVL.